The 10 T cell receptor beta chains below all came from one sample that was sequenced in a study of CD8+CD57+ T cells in acquired aplastic anemia. Sequencing was done on patients that had shown CD8+CD57+ cell expansion by flow cytometry. Profiling of TCR beta VDJ combinations and CDR3 sequences used genomic DNA as template. Via MiXCR, TCRdb re-called the reads, giving one row per CDR3 protein. This sample has about 180,000 distinct CDR3 sequences, with about three fifths found just once. Sequenced input: sorted CD4+, CD8+, or CD8+CD57+ T cells (not recorded which) from PBMCs. These receptors were obtained from a human donor with aplastic anemia.

In its sample, this clonotype was seen once. The V gene is TRBV19, the J gene TRBJ2-1; D unclear. Trimming left V 0 bases short and J 9 bases short, with 3 bases between. This CDR3 contains 11 residues. Germline V CDR1 and CDR2: LNHDA, SQIVND (reference sequence). The CDR3 reads CASSIEGEQFF. For the CDR3, the DNA is TGTGCCAGTAGTATAGAGGGTGAGCAGTTCTTC.

The genes are TRBV5-5 and TRBJ2-7, with D possibly called TRBD1 or TRBD2 (5 bases each). Trimming took 2 bases from V and 2 from J, leaving 14 bases between them. Germline V CDR1 and CDR2: SGHKS, YYEKEE (reference sequence). This CDR3 has 15 residues. Here the CDR3 DNA reads TGTGCCAGCAGCTTCACAGGCGAGAGGGCCTACGAGCAGTACTTC. Protein product: CASSFTGERAYEQYF.

This clonotype was seen many times. This rearrangement joins TRBV7-6 to TRBJ2-7; 10 nucleotides agree with TRBD1. Germline CDR1 is SGHVS and CDR2 is FNYEAQ. This CDR3 has 14 residues. V gave up 4 bases and J gave up 2 bases; unmatched junction bases: 2. CDR3 in DNA: TGTGCCAGCAGCTACGACAGGGGGCCCTACGAGCAGTACTTC. Its protein is CASSYDRGPYEQYF.

This rearrangement joins TRBV5-1 to TRBJ1-1; D perhaps matches TRBD1 (6 bases). This CDR3 contains 11 residues. Trimming removed 4 bases at V and 11 bases at J, with 12 bases between. Per the germline V gene, CDR1 is SGHRS and CDR2 is YFSETQ. The CDR3 region is CASSRGQVAFF. CDR3 in DNA: TGCGCCAGCAGCCGGGGGCAGGTTGCTTTCTTT.

V gene TRBV5-1 combines with J gene TRBJ2-3, with D unclear. Germline CDR1 and CDR2: SGHRS and YFSETQ. CDR3 size: 13 residues. The ends were cut back, 4 bases at V and 4 bases at J, with 10 bases in the middle. This chain's CDR3 is CASSPVRADTQYF. The DNA of the CDR3 is TGCGCCAGCAGCCCCGTACGGGCAGATACGCAGTATTTT.

For the CDR3, the DNA is TGCAGCGTTGGCCCAATACCCTATAACTATGGCTACACCTTC. Protein: CSVGPIPYNYGYTF. This sequence joins TRBV29-1 and TRBJ1-2, with D uncertain. The CDR3 extends over 14 amino acids. Germline V gives CDR1 SQVTM, CDR2 ANQGSEA. V dropped 4 bases and J dropped 1 base, with 13 bases sitting between them.

The V call is TRBV25-1, the J call TRBJ1-6; D is uncertain. Per the germline V gene, CDR1 is MGHDK and CDR2 is SYGVNS. The CDR3 has 12 residues. Trimming left V 2 bases short and J 7 bases short, with 3 bases between. The CDR3: CASSEPNSPLHF. The CDR3 coding sequence is TGTGCCAGCAGTGAACCCAATTCACCCCTCCACTTT.

This clonotype showed up many times. The chain employs TRBV10-3 and TRBJ1-1, with D possibly TRBD1 on 5 matching bases. Per the germline V gene, CDR1 is ENHRY and CDR2 is SYGVKD. CDR3 length: 13 residues. The V end was cut by 7 bases, the J end by 5 bases, with 14 bases between. CDR3 nucleotides: TGTGCCATCACCGGGGGGATAGATACTGAAGCTTTCTTT. It is translated as CAITGGIDTEAFF.

In regard to this clonotype: The conserved closing phenylalanine or tryptophan is absent in this CDR3, likely reflecting a read error. The DNA is omitted, as the CDR3 cannot be located on it reliably, and the CDR3 follows TCRdb's listing. The chain uses TRBV19 and TRBJ1-1; TRBD1 reflects the table's D call only, with no check against the DNA. The CDR3 is 10 residues long, counting both termini. Germline lookup yields CDR1 LNHDA and CDR2 SQIVND (reference sequence). CDR3 protein: CASSIDPGQS.

The gene calls are TRBV29-1 and TRBJ1-1, with D unclear. With 6 bases removed from V and 1 base from J, the gap between germline ends came to 18 bases. The CDR3 has 15 residues. Germline V gene data show CDR1 as SQVTM and CDR2 as ANQGSEA. Here the CDR3 DNA reads TGCAGCGTATTGAGACCCCAGGCTCAGAACACTGAAGCTTTCTTT. Protein: CSVLRPQAQNTEAFF.